This TCR beta chain originates from a study of radiation and T cells in renal cell carcinoma. Produced via immunoSEQ multiplex PCR; TCRdb's table is partial and in-frame only. The profile shows fewer than 200,000 clones, about 85% of them singletons. Time point in this sample: blood 4 weeks post-SBRT, at nephrectomy. Treatment noted: 15 Gy SBRT to primary tumor, nephrectomy 4 weeks later. This CDR3 spans 17 amino acids. Per germline, CDR1 GTSNPN and CDR2 SVGIG (reference sequence). Losses at the gene ends were 2 bases for V and 2 bases for J; bases not matched to a gene: 11. The rearrangement links TRBV30 to TRBJ1-2; 10 positions agree with TRBD1. This material consisted of blood, taken from a patient whose treatment included radiotherapy and nephrectomy. The sequence came from a woman in her 50s with renal cell carcinoma. In DNA, the CDR3 is TGTGCCTGGAGTAGGCTTGTGACAGGGGGCTTAAACTATGGCTACACCTTC. Encoded protein: CAWSRLVTGGLNYGYTF.